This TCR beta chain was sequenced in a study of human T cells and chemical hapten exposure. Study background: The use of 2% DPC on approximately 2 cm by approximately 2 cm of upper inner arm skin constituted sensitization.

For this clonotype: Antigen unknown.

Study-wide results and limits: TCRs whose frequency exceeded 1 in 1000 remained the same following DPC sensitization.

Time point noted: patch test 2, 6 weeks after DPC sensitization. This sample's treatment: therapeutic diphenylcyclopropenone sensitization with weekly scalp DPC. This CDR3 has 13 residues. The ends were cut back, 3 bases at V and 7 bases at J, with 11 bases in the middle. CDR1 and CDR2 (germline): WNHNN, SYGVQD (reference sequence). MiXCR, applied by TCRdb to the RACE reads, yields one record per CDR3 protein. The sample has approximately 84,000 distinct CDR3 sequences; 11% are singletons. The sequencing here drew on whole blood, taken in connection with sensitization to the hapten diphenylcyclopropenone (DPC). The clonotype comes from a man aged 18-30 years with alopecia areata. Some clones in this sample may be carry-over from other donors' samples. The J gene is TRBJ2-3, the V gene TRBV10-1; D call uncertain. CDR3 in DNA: TGCGCCAGCAGTGATGGTAGCATCCATACGCAGTATTTT. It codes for CASSDGSIHTQYF.